The 14 T cell receptor beta chains listed next were all sequenced from one sample in a study of CD8+ T cells in alopecia areata. The sequencing template was cDNA reverse transcribed from extracted RNA. Here immunoSEQ multiplex PCR was the method, and the copy in TCRdb shows in-frame clones only, minus some. The repertoire consists of approximately 150,000 clones, with 58% occurring once and the leading ten covering under 20%. Treatment of the sample: oral pan-JAK inhibitor, 5-10 mg twice daily. Specimen: CD4+ T cells sorted from blood, collected at week 56, from a patient treated with tofacitinib. These TCRs come from a human donor with alopecia areata.

V gene TRBV29-1 combines with J gene TRBJ1-2; D remains ambiguous. The CDR3 length is 10 residues. V was pared by 5 bases and J by 6 bases, with 7 bases between. CDR1 is SQVTM and CDR2 is ANQGSEA in the germline V gene. In DNA form, the CDR3 reads TGCAGCGTTTGGGAAGATGGCTACACCTTC. The encoded protein is CSVWEDGYTF.

The chain uses TRBV6-1 and TRBJ1-2, with D hard to call. The CDR3 extends over 14 amino acids. Per germline, CDR1 MNHNS and CDR2 SASEGT. Trimming left V 6 bases short and J 7 bases short, with 18 bases between. The CDR3 DNA reads as TGTGCCAGCAGCCTACAACGGGGAGAGTTTGGCTACACCTTC. Protein sequence: CASSLQRGEFGYTF.

This clone appeared a single time. This chain connects TRBV29-1 to TRBJ1-1; tentative D call: TRBD1 (5 bases). The V end lost 7 bases, the J end lost 7 bases, and 13 bases lay between the germline ends. The CDR3 sequence is 11 residues long. CDR1 and CDR2 from the germline V gene are SQVTM and ANQGSEA. This chain's CDR3 is CSAGTTGEAFF. The CDR3 nucleotides are TGCAGCGCAGGGACGACTGGTGAAGCTTTCTTT.

This clone was seen a few times. This chain uses TRBV30 with TRBJ1-1; D is undetermined. This CDR3 comprises 15 residues. The germline gives CDR1 GTSNPN, CDR2 SVGIG (reference sequence). The V end was cut by 4 bases, the J end by 2 bases, with 17 bases between. The DNA of the CDR3 is TGTGCCTGGATTCATGCCGGGTCCATCAACACTGAAGCTTTCTTT. The encoded protein is CAWIHAGSINTEAFF.

In this sample, this clone turned up a few times. The chain has TRBV30 and TRBJ2-3; TRBD1 matches at 8 bases. Losses at the gene ends were 2 bases for V and 5 bases for J; bases not matched to a gene: 6. The germline gives CDR1 GTSNPN, CDR2 SVGIG (reference sequence). The CDR3 runs 14 residues. CDR3 in DNA: TGTGCCTGGAGTCTCAGGACAGGGCAAGATACGCAGTATTTT. This codes for CAWSLRTGQDTQYF.

This clone turned up a few times. The DNA of the CDR3 is TGTGCCACCAGCAGAGATTATCAGCCCCAGCATTTT. Translated: CATSRDYQPQHF. The chain uses TRBV15 and TRBJ1-5; D unclear. Germline V gene sequence: CDR1 LNHNV, CDR2 YYDKDF (reference sequence). Trimming removed 0 bases from V and 5 bases from J, with 2 bases in between. The CDR3 covers 12 residues.

The rearrangement links TRBV7-8 to TRBJ2-2; no clear D. Germline-derived CDR1 and CDR2 are SGHVS and FQNEAQ. Trimming pared 5 bases from V and 0 bases from J, leaving 13 bases between. This CDR3 has 16 residues. The CDR3 coding sequence is TGTGCCAGCAGCCTCCGGCCCTATTCGAACACCGGGGAGCTGTTTTTT. As protein: CASSLRPYSNTGELFF.

This clone was found a few times. The rearrangement uses TRBV18 and TRBJ2-2; unclear D gene. The V gene's germline CDR1 is KGHSH and CDR2 LQKENI. Trimming stripped 2 bases from V and 4 bases from J, with 14 bases between. CDR3 size: 16 residues. The CDR3 DNA follows: TGTGCCAGCTCACCAAGGCTTCCGACGGGCACCGGGGAGCTGTTTTTT. This sequence encodes CASSPRLPTGTGELFF.

The J gene is TRBJ1-3, the V gene TRBV30; the D gene is possibly TRBD1 (6 bases). This CDR3 is built from 13 residues. V was cut by 0 bases and J by 4 bases, with 7 bases left in between. CDR1 is GTSNPN and CDR2 is SVGIG in the germline V gene (reference sequence). The CDR3 coding sequence is TGTGCCTGGAGTGTACAGGGAGGAAACACCATATATTTT. It encodes CAWSVQGGNTIYF. The full variable domain, in which reference TRBV30 and TRBJ1-3 provide the parts outside the CDR3, is SQTIHQWPATLVQPVGSPLSLECTVEGTSNPNLYWYRQAAGRGLQLLFYSVGIGQISSEVPQNLSASRPQDRQFILSSKKLLLSDSGFYLCAWSVQGGNTIYFGEGSWLTVV.

In this sample, this clone turned up a few times. The rearrangement joins TRBV4-2 to TRBJ1-2; D might be TRBD1 (6 bases). The CDR3 loop spans 14 amino acids. V was cut by 5 bases and J by 2 bases, with 12 bases left in between. Germline V CDR1 and CDR2: LGHNA, YNFKEQ. The DNA for the CDR3 is TGTGCCAGCAGCGAAAGGGACAAGAACTATGGCTACACCTTC. Translated, it gives CASSERDKNYGYTF.

This chain uses TRBV25-1 with TRBJ2-1, with D perhaps matching TRBD2 (5 bases). Trimming took off 1 base at V and 8 bases at J, with 12 bases between the two ends. The V gene's germline CDR1 is MGHDK and CDR2 SYGVNS. This CDR3 contains 14 residues. The CDR3 region has the DNA TGTGCCAGCAGTGAATTTAATGGGGAGTATGAGCAGTTCTTC. This sequence encodes CASSEFNGEYEQFF.

The rearrangement joins TRBV2 to TRBJ2-2, with TRBD1 identical over 9 bases. Losses at the gene ends were 7 bases for V and 5 bases for J; bases not matched to a gene: 8. This CDR3 is 15 amino acids long. The germline CDR1 and CDR2 sequences are SNHLY and FYNNEI. CDR3 in amino acids: CASTPGQGRTGELFF. The DNA of the CDR3 is TGTGCCAGCACTCCGGGACAGGGACGAACCGGGGAGCTGTTTTTT.

V gene TRBV7-9 combines with J gene TRBJ2-1; 9 bases map to TRBD1. This CDR3 contains 13 residues. CDR1 is SEHNR and CDR2 is FQNEAQ in the germline V gene (reference sequence). V lost 4 bases to trimming and J lost 15 bases; unmatched junction nucleotides: 10. The CDR3 DNA follows: TGTGCCAGCAGCTGGCGAGCCGACAGGGGGTGGTTCTTC. It encodes CASSWRADRGWFF.

As DNA, the CDR3 is TGTGCCAGCACCTCATGGGGGGCGATCTATAATTCACCCCTCCACTTT. Encoded protein: CASTSWGAIYNSPLHF. V gene TRBV27 combines with J gene TRBJ1-6, with a possible D match to TRBD1 (6 bases). V dropped 7 bases and J dropped 3 bases, with 16 bases sitting between them. In germline, CDR1 is MNHEY, CDR2 SMNVEV (reference sequence). This CDR3 is 16 amino acids long.